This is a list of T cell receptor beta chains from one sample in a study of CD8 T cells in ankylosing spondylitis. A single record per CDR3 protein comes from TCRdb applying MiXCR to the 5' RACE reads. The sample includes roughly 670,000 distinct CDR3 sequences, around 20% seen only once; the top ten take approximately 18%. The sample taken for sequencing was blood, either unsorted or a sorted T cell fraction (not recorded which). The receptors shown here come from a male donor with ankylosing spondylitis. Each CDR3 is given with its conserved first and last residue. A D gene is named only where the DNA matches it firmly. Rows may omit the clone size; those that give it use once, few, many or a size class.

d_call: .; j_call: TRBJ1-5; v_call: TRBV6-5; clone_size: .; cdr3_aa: CASSSTGLSQPQHF; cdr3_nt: TGTGCCAGCAGTTCGACGGGGCTGAGTCAGCCCCAGCATTTT
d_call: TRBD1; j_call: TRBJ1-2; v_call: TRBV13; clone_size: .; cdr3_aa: CASSAGQGNGYTF; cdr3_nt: TGTGCCAGCAGCGCCGGACAGGGGAATGGCTACACCTTC
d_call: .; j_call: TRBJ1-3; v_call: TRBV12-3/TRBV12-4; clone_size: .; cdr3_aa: CASIRLGQGNTIYF; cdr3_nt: TGTGCCAGCATCAGGCTCGGACAAGGAAACACCATATATTTT
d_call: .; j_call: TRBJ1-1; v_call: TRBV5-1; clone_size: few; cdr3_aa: CASSLLAFSRSTEAFF; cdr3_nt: TGCGCCAGCAGCTTGCTGGCGTTTTCCAGGAGTACTGAAGCTTTCTTT
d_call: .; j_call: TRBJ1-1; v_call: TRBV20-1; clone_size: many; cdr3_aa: CSARDPGGEAFF; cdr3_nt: TGCAGTGCTAGAGACCCCGGCGGGGAAGCTTTCTTT
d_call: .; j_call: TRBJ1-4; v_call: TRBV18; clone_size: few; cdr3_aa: CASSPGGNEKLFF; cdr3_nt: TGTGCCAGCTCCCCAGGCGGTAATGAAAAACTGTTTTTT
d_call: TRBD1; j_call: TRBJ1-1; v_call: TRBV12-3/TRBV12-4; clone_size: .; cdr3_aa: CASSLGQGLPEAFF; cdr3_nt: TGTGCCAGCAGTTTAGGACAGGGTCTCCCTGAAGCTTTCTTT
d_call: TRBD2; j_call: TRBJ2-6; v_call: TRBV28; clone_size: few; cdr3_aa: CASSWGGGTPPFNVLTF; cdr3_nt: TGTGCCAGCAGTTGGGGGGGGGGGACCCCTCCGTTCAACGTCCTGACTTTC
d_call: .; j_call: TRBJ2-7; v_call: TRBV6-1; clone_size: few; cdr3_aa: CASRVPGAGYEQYF; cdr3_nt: TGTGCCAGCAGAGTTCCGGGGGCTGGATACGAGCAGTACTTC
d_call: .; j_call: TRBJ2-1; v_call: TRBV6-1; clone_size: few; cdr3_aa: CASSGRRDSYNEQFF; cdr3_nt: TGTGCCAGCAGTGGGCGGCGGGACTCCTACAATGAGCAGTTCTTC
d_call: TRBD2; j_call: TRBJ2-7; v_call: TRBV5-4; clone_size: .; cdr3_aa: CASSFELGLAASYSYEQYF; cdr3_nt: TGTGCCAGCAGCTTTGAGTTGGGACTAGCGGCCTCTTACTCCTACGAGCAGTACTTC
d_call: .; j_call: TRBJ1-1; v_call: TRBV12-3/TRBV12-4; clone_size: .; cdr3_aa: CASSLAGGGYTEAFF; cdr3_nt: TGTGCCAGCAGTTTAGCCGGCGGGGGGTACACTGAAGCTTTCTTT
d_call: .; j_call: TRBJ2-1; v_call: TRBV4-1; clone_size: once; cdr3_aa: CASSQAWENEQFF; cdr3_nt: TGCGCCAGCAGCCAAGCCTGGGAGAATGAGCAGTTCTTC
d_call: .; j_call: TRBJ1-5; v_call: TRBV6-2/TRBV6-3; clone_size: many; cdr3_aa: CASSYGASHQPQHF; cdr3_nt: TGTGCCAGCAGTTACGGGGCCAGTCATCAGCCCCAGCATTTT
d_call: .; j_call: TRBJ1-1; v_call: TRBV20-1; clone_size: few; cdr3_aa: CSARERVANTEAFF; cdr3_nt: TGCAGTGCTAGAGAGCGGGTTGCGAACACTGAAGCTTTCTTT
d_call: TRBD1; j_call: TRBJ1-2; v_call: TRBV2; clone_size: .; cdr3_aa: CASSGDRVSGYTF; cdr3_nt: TGTGCCAGCAGCGGGGACAGGGTCTCAGGCTACACCTTC
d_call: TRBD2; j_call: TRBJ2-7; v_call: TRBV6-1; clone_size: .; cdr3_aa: CASSREGSSYEQYF; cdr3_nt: TGTGCCAGCAGCAGGGAGGGCAGCTCCTACGAGCAGTACTTC
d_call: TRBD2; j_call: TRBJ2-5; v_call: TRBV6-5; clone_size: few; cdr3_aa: CASSYGTGGQYF; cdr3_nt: TGTGCCAGCAGTTACGGGACGGGGGGCCAGTACTTC
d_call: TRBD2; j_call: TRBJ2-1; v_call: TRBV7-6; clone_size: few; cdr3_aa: CASSLMRSSGSGNEQFF; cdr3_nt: TGTGCCAGCAGCTTAATGCGGTCTAGCGGGAGTGGCAATGAGCAGTTCTTC
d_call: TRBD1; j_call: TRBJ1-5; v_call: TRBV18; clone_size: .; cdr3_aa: CASSQTGSNQPQHF; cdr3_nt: TGTGCCAGCTCGCAGACAGGGAGCAATCAGCCCCAGCATTTT
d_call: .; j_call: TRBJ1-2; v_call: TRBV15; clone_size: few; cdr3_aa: CATSRAPAGNYGYTF; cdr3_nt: TGTGCCACCAGCAGAGCCCCCGCAGGGAACTATGGCTACACCTTC
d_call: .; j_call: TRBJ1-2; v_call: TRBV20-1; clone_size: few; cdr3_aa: CSASGPSGPNYGYTF; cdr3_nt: TGCAGTGCTAGCGGACCTTCGGGACCGAACTATGGCTACACCTTC
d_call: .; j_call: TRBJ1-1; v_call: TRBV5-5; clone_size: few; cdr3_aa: CASSLGADYLSFF; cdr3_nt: TGTGCCAGCAGCTTGGGGGCAGACTATCTTTCTTTTTTT
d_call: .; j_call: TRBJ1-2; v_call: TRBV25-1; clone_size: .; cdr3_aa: CASSTRAAPYGYTF; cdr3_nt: TGTGCCAGCAGCACCAGGGCGGCCCCCTATGGCTACACCTTC
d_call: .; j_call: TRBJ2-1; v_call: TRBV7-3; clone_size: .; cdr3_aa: CASSLSSFNEQFF; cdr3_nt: TGTGCCAGCAGCTTAAGTTCCTTCAATGAGCAGTTCTTC
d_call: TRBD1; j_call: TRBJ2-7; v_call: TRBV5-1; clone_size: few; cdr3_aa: CASSTGTDQYEQYF; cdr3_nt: TGCGCCAGCAGCACAGGGACAGACCAATACGAGCAGTACTTC
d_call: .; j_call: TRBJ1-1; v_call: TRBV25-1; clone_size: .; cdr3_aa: CASRYLMSTEAFF; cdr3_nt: TGTGCCAGCAGATATCTCATGAGCACTGAAGCTTTCTTT
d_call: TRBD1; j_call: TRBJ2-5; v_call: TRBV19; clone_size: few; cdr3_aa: CASSSLDRFETQYF; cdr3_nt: TGTGCCAGTAGTTCCTTGGACAGGTTCGAGACCCAGTACTTC